A selection of T cell receptor beta chains follows, all from one sample in a study of blood T cells in healthy people across ages. One entry per CDR3 protein results from TCRdb running MiXCR on the 5' RACE reads. Of nearly 1 million distinct CDR3 sequences in the sample, about 53% were seen once. Sequencing used blood. The receptors derive from a woman aged 55-70 years in good health. Both conserved end residues are part of each CDR3. D genes are given only for firm matches. Clone size is not always given. Where it is, it says once, few, many or a class for expanded clones.

J gene,D gene,V gene,clone size,CDR3 DNA,CDR3 protein
TRBJ1-5,.,TRBV21-1,.,TGTGCCAGCAGCAAAGGGCCCTATAGCAATCAGCCCCAGCATTTT,CASSKGPYSNQPQHF
TRBJ2-7,TRBD1,TRBV5-1,.,TGCGCCAGCAGCTACTACGGACAGGGAAGCTCCTACGAGCAGTACTTC,CASSYYGQGSSYEQYF
TRBJ1-4,.,TRBV3-1,few,TGTGCCAGCAGCCACGGTTCTCTCACAACTAATGAAAAACTGTTTTTT,CASSHGSLTTNEKLFF
TRBJ2-7,TRBD1,TRBV28,few,TGTGCCAGTAAAGACAGGGGAACGAGGTCCTACGAGCAGTACTTC,CASKDRGTRSYEQYF
TRBJ2-4,TRBD1,TRBV5-4,.,TGTGCCAGCAGCTTGGCCGGGACAGTCCTAAAGGAGCAGTACTTC,CASSLAGTVLKEQYF
TRBJ2-1,.,TRBV28,.,TGTGCCAGCAGTCTCCAGAGCCGAAGGCAGTTCTTC,CASSLQSRRQFF
TRBJ2-3,.,TRBV7-9,.,TGTGCCAGCAGCTTAGCGCGCCAGCTCGATACGCAGTATTTT,CASSLARQLDTQYF
TRBJ2-7,TRBD1,TRBV20-1,.,TGCAGTGCTCTTTCCCCGGGACAGGGGACCTACGAGCAGTACTTC,CSALSPGQGTYEQYF
TRBJ2-6,TRBD1,TRBV7-9,.,TGTGCCAGCAGCCTCCACGTCGGACAGGGCGATGGGGCCAACGTCCTGACTTTC,CASSLHVGQGDGANVLTF
TRBJ2-7,TRBD1,TRBV6-4,few,TGTGCCAGCAGCCCCTCTCCGGGACAGGGAACCTACGAGCAGTACTTC,CASSPSPGQGTYEQYF
TRBJ1-1,TRBD1,TRBV5-1,many,TGCGCCAGCAGCTTTGGGAGGGGGCAAGGCACTGAAGCTTTCTTT,CASSFGRGQGTEAFF
TRBJ2-4,.,TRBV20-1,.,TGCAGTGCTAGAAGCGGGACAGTCCGTGGGGCCAAAAACATTCAGTACTTC,CSARSGTVRGAKNIQYF
TRBJ2-6,.,TRBV2,.,TGTGCCAGCACCGCAGTCGACTCTGGGGCCAACGTCCTGACTTTC,CASTAVDSGANVLTF